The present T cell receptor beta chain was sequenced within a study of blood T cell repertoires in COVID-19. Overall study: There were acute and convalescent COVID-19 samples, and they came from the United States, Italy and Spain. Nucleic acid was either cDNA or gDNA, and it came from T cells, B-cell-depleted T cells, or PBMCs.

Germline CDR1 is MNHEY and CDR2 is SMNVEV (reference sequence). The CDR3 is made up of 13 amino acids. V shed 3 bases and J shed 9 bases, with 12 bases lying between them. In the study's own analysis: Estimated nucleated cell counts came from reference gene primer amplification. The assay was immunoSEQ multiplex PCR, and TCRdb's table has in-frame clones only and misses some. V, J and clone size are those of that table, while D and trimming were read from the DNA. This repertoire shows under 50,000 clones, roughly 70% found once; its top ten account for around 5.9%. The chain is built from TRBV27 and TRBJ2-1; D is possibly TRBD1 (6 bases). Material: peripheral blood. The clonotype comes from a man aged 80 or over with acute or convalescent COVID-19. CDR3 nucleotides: TGTGCCAGCAGTTTGGGGACAACTTTTGAGCAGTTCTTC. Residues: CASSLGTTFEQFF.